This T cell receptor beta chain was observed in a study of blood T cell repertoires in COVID-19. As for the study in general: Sources were T cells, B-cell-depleted T cells, or PBMCs; the material itself was cDNA or gDNA.

As handled by the study authors: Estimation of nucleated cell counts was performed using reference gene primer amplification. Libraries were prepared by immunoSEQ multiplex PCR; TCRdb keeps only in-frame clonotypes and omits some of them. V and J calls plus clone size are reproduced from that table; the DNA served to infer D and trimming. This table has 25,000 to 30,000 clones, over 75% appearing once. The ends lost 3 bases at V and 5 bases at J; junction bases unmatched: 10. CDR3 length: 16 residues. Germline-derived CDR1 and CDR2 are LNHDA and SQIVND (reference sequence). This clone occurred once. Sequencing used peripheral blood. The sequence was collected from a man in his 70s with active COVID-19. The chain uses TRBV19 and TRBJ1-2; 9 nucleotides match TRBD1. The CDR3 DNA reads as TGTGCCAGTAGTATGGGGACAGGGAAAGGCTCTTATGGCTACACCTTC. Translated: CASSMGTGKGSYGYTF. Drawing the rest from reference TRBV19 and TRBJ1-2, the complete variable domain is DGGITQSPKYLFRKEGQNVTLSCEQNLNHDAMYWYRQDPGQGLRLIYYSQIVNDFQKGDIAEGYSVSREKKESFPLTVTSAQKNPTAFYLCASSMGTGKGSYGYTFGSGTRLTVV.